This T cell receptor (beta chain) was observed in a study of T cell repertoires in cytomegalovirus infection. Study at large: CMV infection together with matching HLA type was indicated by public TCR beta signatures.

A note on this clonotype: Antigen unknown. A much larger clone differs from this one at a single base, so this may be a read error.

Unmatched junction bases numbered 9, after V lost 2 bases and J lost 4 bases. This CDR3 has 17 residues. Per germline, CDR1 SGHTA and CDR2 FQGNSA. Findings and limits, study-wide: Summed frequency of public TCR beta families distinguished CMV carriers with the relevant HLA.

TCRdb re-analysed the reads in MiXCR, keeping a single row per CDR3 protein. This sample has approximately 750,000 distinct CDR3 sequences; approximately 34% occur once, and the top ten carry more than 2.5%. The sequence derives from a human donor in good health (CMV status not recorded). Some clones in this sample may be carry-over from other donors' samples. Input material: PBMCs. The chain couples TRBV7-2 to TRBJ2-3, with TRBD2 matching 10 bases. CDR3 in amino acids: CTSSLFLAGAVADTQYF. In DNA, the CDR3 is TGTACCAGCAGCTTATTCCTAGCGGGAGCAGTGGCAGATACGCAGTATTTT.